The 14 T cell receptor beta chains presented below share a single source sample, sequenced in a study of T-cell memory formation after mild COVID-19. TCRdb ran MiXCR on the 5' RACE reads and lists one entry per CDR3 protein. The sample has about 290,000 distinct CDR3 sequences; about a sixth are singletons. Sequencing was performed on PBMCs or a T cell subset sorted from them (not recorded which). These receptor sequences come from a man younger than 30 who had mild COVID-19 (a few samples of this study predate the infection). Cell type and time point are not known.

The CDR3 loop is CASIERSGDSYNEQFF. Written as DNA, the CDR3 is TGCGCCAGCATCGAGAGGTCGGGGGACTCCTACAATGAGCAGTTCTTC. V gene TRBV4-1 combines with J gene TRBJ2-1; D perhaps matches TRBD2 (6 bases). The CDR3 length is 16 residues. V dropped 7 bases and J dropped 0 bases, with 16 bases sitting between them. The germline gives CDR1 MGHRA, CDR2 YSYEKL.

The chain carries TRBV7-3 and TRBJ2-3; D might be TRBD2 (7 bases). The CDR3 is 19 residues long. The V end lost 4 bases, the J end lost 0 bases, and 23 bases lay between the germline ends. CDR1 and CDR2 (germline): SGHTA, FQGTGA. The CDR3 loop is CASSSIHYRAGASTDTQYF. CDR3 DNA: TGTGCCAGCAGCTCGATCCACTACAGGGCGGGGGCCAGCACAGATACGCAGTATTTT. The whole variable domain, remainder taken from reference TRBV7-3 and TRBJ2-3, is GAGVSQTPSNKVTEKGKYVELRCDPISGHTALYWYRQSLGQGPEFLIYFQGTGAADDSGLPNDRFFAVRPEGSVSTLKIQRTERGDSAVYLCASSSIHYRAGASTDTQYFGPGTRLTVL.

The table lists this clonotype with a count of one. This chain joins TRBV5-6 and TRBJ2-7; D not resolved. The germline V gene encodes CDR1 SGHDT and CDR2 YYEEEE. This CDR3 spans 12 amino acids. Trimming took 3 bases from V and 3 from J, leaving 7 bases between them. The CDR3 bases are TGTGCCAGCAGCTGGGGAAACTACGAGCAGTACTTC. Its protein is CASSWGNYEQYF. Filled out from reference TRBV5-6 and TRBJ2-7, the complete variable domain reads DAGVTQSPTHLIKTRGQQVTLRCSPKSGHDTVSWYQQALGQGPQFIFQYYEEEERQRGNFPDRFSGHQFPNYSSELNVNALLLGDSALYLCASSWGNYEQYFGPGTRLTVT.

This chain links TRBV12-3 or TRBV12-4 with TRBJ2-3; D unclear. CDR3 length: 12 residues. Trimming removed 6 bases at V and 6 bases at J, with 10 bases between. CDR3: CASRGLSDTQYF. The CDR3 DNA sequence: TGTGCCAGCAGAGGCCTTTCCGATACGCAGTATTTT.

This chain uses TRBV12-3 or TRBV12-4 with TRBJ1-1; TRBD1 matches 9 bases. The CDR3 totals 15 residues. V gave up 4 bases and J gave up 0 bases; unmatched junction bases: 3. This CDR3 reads CASSSGTGMNTEAFF. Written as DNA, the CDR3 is TGTGCCAGCAGTTCCGGGACAGGGATGAACACTGAAGCTTTCTTT.

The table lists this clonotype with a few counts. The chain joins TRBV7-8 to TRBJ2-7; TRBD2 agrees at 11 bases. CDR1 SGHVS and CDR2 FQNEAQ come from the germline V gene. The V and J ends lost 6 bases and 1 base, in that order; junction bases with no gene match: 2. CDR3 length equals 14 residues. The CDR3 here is CASRPSGGSYEQYF. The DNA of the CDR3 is TGTGCCAGCAGACCTAGCGGGGGGTCCTACGAGCAGTACTTC.

CDR3 nucleotide sequence: TGTGCCAGCAGCTTTCGGGACAGGGGCACCTACGAGCAGTACGTC. Its translation is CASSFRDRGTYEQYV. The chain employs TRBV7-8 and TRBJ2-7; the match to TRBD1 covers 10 bases. CDR1 is SGHVS, CDR2 FQNEAQ, per germline. This CDR3 is 15 amino acids long. V lost 3 bases and J lost 2; bases outside the gene matches: 4.

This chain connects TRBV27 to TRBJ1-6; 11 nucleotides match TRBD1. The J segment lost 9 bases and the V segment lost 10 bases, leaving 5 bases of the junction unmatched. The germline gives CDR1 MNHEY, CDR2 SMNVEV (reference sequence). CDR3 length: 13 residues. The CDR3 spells CATGTGGISPLHF. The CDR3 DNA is TGTGCCACCGGGACAGGGGGAATTTCACCCCTCCACTTT.

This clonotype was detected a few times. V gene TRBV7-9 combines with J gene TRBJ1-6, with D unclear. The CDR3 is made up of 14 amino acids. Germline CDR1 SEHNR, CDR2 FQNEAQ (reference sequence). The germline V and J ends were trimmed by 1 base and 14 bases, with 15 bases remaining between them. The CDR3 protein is CASSLGPRRETLHF. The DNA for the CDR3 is TGTGCCAGCAGCTTAGGCCCCCGAAGGGAAACCCTCCACTTT.

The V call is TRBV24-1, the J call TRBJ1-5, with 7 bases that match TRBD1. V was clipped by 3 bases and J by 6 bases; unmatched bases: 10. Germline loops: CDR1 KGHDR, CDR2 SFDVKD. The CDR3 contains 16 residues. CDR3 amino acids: CATSDTTGYGTQPQHF. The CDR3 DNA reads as TGTGCCACCAGTGATACGACAGGGTACGGGACTCAGCCCCAGCATTTT.

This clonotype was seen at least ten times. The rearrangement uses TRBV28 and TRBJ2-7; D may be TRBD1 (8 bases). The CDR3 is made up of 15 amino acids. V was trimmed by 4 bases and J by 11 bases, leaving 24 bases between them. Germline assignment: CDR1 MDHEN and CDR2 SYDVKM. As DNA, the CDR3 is TGTGCCAGCAGTTCACCCGGACAGGGAGGGAGTGGGGAGTACTTC. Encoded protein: CASSSPGQGGSGEYF.

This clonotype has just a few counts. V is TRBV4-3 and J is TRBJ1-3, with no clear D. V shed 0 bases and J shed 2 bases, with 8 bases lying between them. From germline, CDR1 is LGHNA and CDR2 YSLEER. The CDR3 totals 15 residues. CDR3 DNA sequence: TGCGCCAGCAGCCAAGATCGGGTTCCTGGAAACACCATATATTTT. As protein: CASSQDRVPGNTIYF.

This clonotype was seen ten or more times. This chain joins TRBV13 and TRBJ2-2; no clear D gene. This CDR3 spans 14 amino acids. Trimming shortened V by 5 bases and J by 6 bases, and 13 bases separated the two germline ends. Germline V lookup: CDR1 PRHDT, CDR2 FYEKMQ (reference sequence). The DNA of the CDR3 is TGTGCCAGCAGCCCCGGTGGGATGCCCGGGGAGCTGTTTTTT. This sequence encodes CASSPGGMPGELFF.

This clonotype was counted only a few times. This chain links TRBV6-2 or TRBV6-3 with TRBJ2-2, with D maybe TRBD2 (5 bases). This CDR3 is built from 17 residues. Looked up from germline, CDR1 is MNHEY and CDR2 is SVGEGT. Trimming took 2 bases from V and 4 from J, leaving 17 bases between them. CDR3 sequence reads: CASSYTVREATTGELFF. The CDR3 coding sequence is TGTGCCAGCAGTTACACCGTCCGGGAAGCGACCACCGGGGAGCTGTTTTTT.